This T cell receptor beta chain was sequenced for a study of blood T cell repertoires in COVID-19. At the level of the study: Sites across the United States, Italy and Spain contributed samples from acute and convalescent COVID-19. T cells, B-cell-depleted T cells, or PBMCs provided the cDNA or gDNA that served as material.

Study processing details: Cell counts per sample came from amplifying reference gene primers. Measured with immunoSEQ multiplex PCR; TCRdb has only the in-frame clones, and not every one. V and J calls and clone size come straight from that table; D and trimming were deduced from the DNA. Of roughly 250,000 clones in the sample, around nine tenths are singletons; the top ten hold 2.1%. This clone was observed once. This CDR3 spans 16 amino acids. Germline V gene lookup returns CDR1 SGDLS and CDR2 YYNGEE. Trimming took 0 bases from V and 5 from J, leaving 17 bases between them. The V call is TRBV9, the J call TRBJ1-1; D remains ambiguous. The clonotype comes from a woman between 40 and 50 years old who had recovered from COVID-19. Material: peripheral blood. CDR3 bases: TGTGCCAGCAGCGTAGTACCCCCCCCCTCGGGGACTGAAGCTTTCTTT. It encodes CASSVVPPPSGTEAFF.